These T cell receptor beta chains were read from a single sample in a study of shared clonotypes between healthy human individuals. Libraries were prepared by immunoSEQ multiplex PCR; TCRdb keeps only in-frame clonotypes and omits some of them. The table includes around 2.5 million clones, roughly 93% detected once. Material for sequencing was naive CD4+ T cells from PBMCs. The receptors were gathered from a young man in good health. Some clones in this sample may be carry-over from other donors' samples. CDR3s leave out the opening cysteine and the closing phenylalanine or tryptophan. D genes are given only for firm matches. Size is omitted from some rows. Given values are once, few, many or a class for expanded clones.

v_call	d_call	cdr3_length	j_call	clone_size	cdr3_aa
TRBV5-1	-	11	TRBJ1-5	-	ASSSGASQPQH
TRBV6-6	-	12	TRBJ1-3	-	ASSDRGQAYTIY
TRBV19	TRBD1	13	TRBJ1-5	-	ASSRTGDGNQPQH
TRBV14	TRBD2	14	TRBJ2-7	-	ASSLYTGTSLHEQY
TRBV5-1	TRBD1	16	TRBJ1-2	-	ASSSSPGQGRVSYGYT
TRBV6-5	-	14	TRBJ2-3	-	ASSYQSIQGTDTQY
TRBV7-6	TRBD1	14	TRBJ2-5	-	ASSLARDRERETQY
TRBV28	-	9	TRBJ2-5	-	ASIREETQY
TRBV6-5	TRBD2	13	TRBJ2-3	-	ASSYSLAGTDTQY
TRBV7-9	-	11	TRBJ1-2	-	ASSLASNYGYT
TRBV10-2	-	12	TRBJ2-3	-	ASTPLGRTDTQY
TRBV19	-	14	TRBJ1-3	-	ASSPAKKGSGNTIY
TRBV28	-	12	TRBJ1-2	-	ASSERNPRYGYT
TRBV7-3	-	10	TRBJ2-2	-	ASSPKIGELF
TRBV9	TRBD2	10	TRBJ2-7	-	APGGPPYEQY
TRBV28	-	14	TRBJ1-5	-	ASSLRGFWGNQPQH
TRBV4-2	-	14	TRBJ2-3	-	ASSLWGEVGTDTQY
TRBV19	-	12	TRBJ2-1	-	ATSSSRERNEQF
TRBV7-2	-	12	TRBJ1-1	-	ASSLGYGNTEAF
TRBV30	TRBD2	10	TRBJ2-1	-	AWKREGREQF
TRBV30	TRBD1	11	TRBJ1-2	-	AWSVQTGRGYT
TRBV5-4	TRBD1	14	TRBJ2-1	-	ASSRWDRDSRNEQF
TRBV7-6	-	15	TRBJ2-2	-	ASSSFWARRNTGELF
TRBV2	TRBD1	13	TRBJ2-7	-	ASSGGQVISYEQY
TRBV27	TRBD2	12	TRBJ2-3	-	ASSLLAGDDTQY
TRBV7-9	-	11	TRBJ2-1	-	ASSAGLTNEQF
TRBV19	-	13	TRBJ1-2	-	ASSSPSRGLYGYT
TRBV18	-	12	TRBJ1-1	few	ASSPIGGNGEAF
TRBV6-5	-	10	TRBJ1-2	-	ASSPGHPGYT
TRBV18	-	10	TRBJ2-1	-	ASSGRNNEQF
TRBV5-1	-	12	TRBJ2-1	-	ASSLGTQGDEQF
TRBV7-2	TRBD1	12	TRBJ1-2	-	ASSSHRGLWDYT
TRBV10-2	-	18	TRBJ1-1	-	ASSESAKGRVRGQNTEAF
TRBV29-1	-	11	TRBJ1-1	few	SVGTEMNTEAF
TRBV5-1	-	12	TRBJ2-3	once	ASSSRQDTDTQY
TRBV6-5	-	13	TRBJ2-7	-	ASSSLGLGNYEQY
TRBV5-1	-	11	TRBJ2-1	-	ASRSNSYNEQF
TRBV18	-	13	TRBJ2-2	-	ASSPTTGSTGELF
TRBV5-4	TRBD1	13	TRBJ2-3	-	ASSSRDRATDTQY
TRBV18	TRBD2	13	TRBJ2-1	-	ASSLGLAVNNEQF
TRBV30	-	11	TRBJ2-7	-	AWSRNRLDEQY
TRBV30	-	13	TRBJ1-6	-	AWSVPGTNNSPLH